Sequencing of this T cell receptor beta chain was carried out in a study of T cells in localized non-small cell lung cancer. V lost 3 bases and J lost 4, with 3 bases in between. Germline CDR1 MNHEY, CDR2 SMNVEV (reference sequence). The CDR3 loop spans 12 amino acids. Libraries were prepared by immunoSEQ multiplex PCR; TCRdb keeps only in-frame clonotypes and omits some of them. The repertoire holds around 53,000 clones, with around 80% as singletons. Details on this clone: Its specificity is not known.

Study-wide results and limits: The study found T cell clonality highest in uninvolved adjacent lung, above tumor.

V and J are TRBV27 and TRBJ2-2; D is ambiguous. The TCR comes from a woman aged 40 to 75 with stage II lung adenocarcinoma. Sequencing was performed on PBMCs, taken before any cancer treatment. The CDR3 spells CASSFGTGELFF. The CDR3 nucleotides read TGTGCCAGCAGTTTCGGCACCGGGGAGCTGTTTTTT.